These T cell receptor beta chains were read from a single sample in a study of blood T cell repertoires in COVID-19. Generated by immunoSEQ multiplex PCR, the TCRdb table keeps only in-frame clones and is missing some. The sample consists of around 190,000 clones, approximately 85% of them appearing once. Sequencing was done on a sample of PBMCs or T cells enriched from blood (not recorded which). All receptors derive from a woman aged 18-29 years who had recovered from COVID-19. Both conserved end residues are part of each CDR3. The size field is filled for only some rows; it gives once, few, many or a size class.

V gene: TRBV7-2; clone size: few; J gene: TRBJ2-2; CDR3 protein: CASSLSTEVRELFF
V gene: TRBV7-9; clone size: -; J gene: TRBJ1-1; CDR3 protein: CASSLGVGEAFF
V gene: TRBV28; clone size: -; J gene: TRBJ1-5; CDR3 protein: CASSPVGGGQPQHF
V gene: TRBV11-2; clone size: -; J gene: TRBJ1-1; CDR3 protein: CASSLVGTGMTEAFF
V gene: TRBV4-1; clone size: -; J gene: TRBJ1-2; CDR3 protein: CASSQERTGGRGYTF
V gene: TRBV19; clone size: -; J gene: TRBJ2-1; CDR3 protein: CASSHPDWFAEQFF
V gene: TRBV19; clone size: few; J gene: TRBJ1-5; CDR3 protein: CASREGQPNYQPQHF
V gene: TRBV30; clone size: -; J gene: TRBJ2-7; CDR3 protein: CAWSVGQSYEQYF
V gene: TRBV7-2; clone size: -; J gene: TRBJ2-1; CDR3 protein: CASSTTGGRPNNEQFF
V gene: TRBV19; clone size: -; J gene: TRBJ1-4; CDR3 protein: CASSFTGDGEKLFF
V gene: TRBV30; clone size: -; J gene: TRBJ2-7; CDR3 protein: CAWGGSSSEQYF
V gene: TRBV9; clone size: -; J gene: TRBJ2-7; CDR3 protein: CASSPTGGISYEQYF
V gene: TRBV14; clone size: -; J gene: TRBJ1-2; CDR3 protein: CASSPGQGHDGYTF
V gene: TRBV24-1; clone size: -; J gene: TRBJ2-5; CDR3 protein: CATSAPPGHEFGTQYF
V gene: TRBV7-9; clone size: -; J gene: TRBJ2-1; CDR3 protein: CASSYRTGGVDEQFF
V gene: TRBV5-1; clone size: -; J gene: TRBJ2-3; CDR3 protein: CASSMGTSGSADTQYF
V gene: TRBV28; clone size: -; J gene: TRBJ2-5; CDR3 protein: CASSSRLRQETQYF
V gene: TRBV6-5; clone size: -; J gene: TRBJ2-7; CDR3 protein: CASRGRQGMEEYF
V gene: TRBV3-1/TRBV3-2; clone size: -; J gene: TRBJ1-4; CDR3 protein: CASSQASEGSEKLFF
V gene: TRBV11-1; clone size: once; J gene: TRBJ2-7; CDR3 protein: CASSLRQGVHEQYF
V gene: TRBV2; clone size: -; J gene: TRBJ2-7; CDR3 protein: CASRGDVTGFRYEQYF
V gene: TRBV6-5; clone size: -; J gene: TRBJ1-6; CDR3 protein: CASGSSAAFDSPLHF
V gene: TRBV2; clone size: -; J gene: TRBJ2-7; CDR3 protein: CASTSGTSGARYEQYF
V gene: TRBV11-2; clone size: -; J gene: TRBJ2-7; CDR3 protein: CASSLAGGYHEQYF
V gene: TRBV12-2; clone size: -; J gene: TRBJ1-2; CDR3 protein: CASRFRQGGSYGYTF
V gene: TRBV3-1/TRBV3-2; clone size: -; J gene: TRBJ1-1; CDR3 protein: CASSRPLHGVNTEAFF
V gene: TRBV3-1/TRBV3-2; clone size: -; J gene: TRBJ1-5; CDR3 protein: CASSQAQGNNQPQHF
V gene: TRBV4-1; clone size: once; J gene: TRBJ2-7; CDR3 protein: CASSQAGTRNEQYF
V gene: TRBV19; clone size: -; J gene: TRBJ1-1; CDR3 protein: CASSPQGQGNTEAFF